This note documents a single T cell receptor (beta chain) sequence. Antigen specificity is unknown. Produced via immunoSEQ multiplex PCR; TCRdb's table is partial and in-frame only. Here the sample spans tens of thousands of clones, approximately 53% being singletons. The data belong to a study of cytotoxic CD8 clonotypes in ibrutinib-treated CLL. Across the study: The taking of response samples occurred after a median roughly 11 months of treatment, with a range of 6 to 36. Study-wide findings and caveats: The study found public clonotypes uncommon, contracting or stable on treatment. Sampling time points were not equivalent between sustained-remission and progressing patients.

Trimming took off 5 bases at V and 3 bases at J, with 13 bases between the two ends. CDR3 length: 15 amino acids. Germline CDR1 MDHEN, CDR2 SYDVKM. This sequence joins TRBV28 and TRBJ1-4, with TRBD1 as a possible D gene (5 bases). The source material was PBMCs, sampled after 12 months of ibrutinib treatment. This receptor was identified in a human donor with chronic lymphocytic leukemia. The CDR3 loop is CASSPPTGPNEKLFF. Here the CDR3 DNA reads TGTGCCAGCAGTCCCCCAACAGGCCCTAATGAAAAACTGTTTTTT.